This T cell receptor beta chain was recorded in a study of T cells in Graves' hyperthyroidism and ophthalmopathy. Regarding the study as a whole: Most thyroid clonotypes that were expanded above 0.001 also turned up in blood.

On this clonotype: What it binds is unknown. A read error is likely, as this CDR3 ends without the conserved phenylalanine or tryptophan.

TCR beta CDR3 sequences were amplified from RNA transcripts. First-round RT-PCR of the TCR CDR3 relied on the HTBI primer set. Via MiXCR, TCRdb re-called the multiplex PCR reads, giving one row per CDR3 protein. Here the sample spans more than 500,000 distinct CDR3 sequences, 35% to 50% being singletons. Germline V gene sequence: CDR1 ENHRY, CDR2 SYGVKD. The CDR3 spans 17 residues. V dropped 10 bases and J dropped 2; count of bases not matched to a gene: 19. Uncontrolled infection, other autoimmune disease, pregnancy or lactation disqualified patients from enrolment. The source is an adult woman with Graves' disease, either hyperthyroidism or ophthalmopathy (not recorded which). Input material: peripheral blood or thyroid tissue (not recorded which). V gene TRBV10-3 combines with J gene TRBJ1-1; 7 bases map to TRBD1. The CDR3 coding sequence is TGTGCCAGCAACAGGGGCGACGGCAGCGGCTCCAACACTGAAGCTTTCTCT. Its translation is CASNRGDGSGSNTEAFS.